The 30 T cell receptor beta chains reported below all come from one sample, sequenced in a study of vaccination and CD4 T cells after COVID-19. Sequencing of DNA taken from cultured CD4+ T cells relied on the Oncomine TCR Beta short-read assay. From CD4+ T cells that had been cultured, genomic DNA was extracted. TCRdb independently ran MiXCR on the PCR reads; one entry per CDR3 protein. The sample lists over 6,000 distinct CDR3 sequences; more than 30% were seen once. Treatment in this sample: roughly ten-day PBMC culture with coronavirus spike peptide pools or control peptides (ViraFEST assay). Those CD4+ T cells from the unexposed donor predate the COVID-19 pandemic (2011-2018). No antigen is known for these receptors. The sequencing input was CD4+ T cells from blood, cultured in vitro. These receptors all stem from a human donor in good health.

V usage is TRBV6-2 or TRBV6-3 and J usage is TRBJ2-1; TRBD1 agrees at 8 bases. The CDR3 has 15 residues. CDR1 MNHEY and CDR2 SVGEGT come from the germline V gene. Trimming removed 4 bases from V and 3 bases from J; junction bases left unmatched: 5. In DNA form, the CDR3 reads TGTGCCAGCAGTTCCCGGGACAGGATCTACAATGAGCAGTTCTTC. Encoded protein: CASSSRDRIYNEQFF.

Points on this clonotype: A much bigger clone sits one base away, suggesting this may be a read error. Given the absence of the conserved phenylalanine or tryptophan at the CDR3 end, a read error is likely. V gene TRBV20-1 combines with J gene TRBJ2-7; D is uncertain. Germline V lookup: CDR1 DFQATT, CDR2 SNEGSKA (reference sequence). The CDR3 has 14 amino acids. V was trimmed by 4 bases and J by 7 bases, leaving 20 bases between them. The CDR3 coding sequence is TGCAGTGCTACCAGACTGGCGGAGACGAGGGAGCAGTACTTA. This sequence encodes CSATRLAETREQYL.

This clonotype turned up a few times. CDR3 bases: TGTGCCAGCAGACCGGACAGGATTTGGAGTAGCAATCAGCCCCAGCATTTT. Encoded protein: CASRPDRIWSSNQPQHF. The chain couples TRBV28 to TRBJ1-5; 7 bases fit TRBD1. Germline-derived CDR1 and CDR2 are MDHEN and SYDVKM. The CDR3 length is 17 residues. Unmatched junction bases numbered 11, after V lost 6 bases and J lost 0 bases.

The chain couples TRBV19 to TRBJ2-1, with 9 positions matching TRBD2. With 3 bases clipped from V and 13 bases from J, the junction kept 7 bases outside the gene matches. Germline V gene sequence: CDR1 LNHDA, CDR2 SQIVND (reference sequence). The CDR3 totals 13 residues. The CDR3 loop reads CASSMGLALPQFF. CDR3 nucleotide sequence: TGTGCCAGTAGTATGGGACTAGCCCTGCCCCAGTTCTTC.

V usage is TRBV20-1 and J usage is TRBJ1-5; D uncertain. The CDR3 has 19 amino acids. V was pared by 2 bases and J by 3 bases, with 26 bases between. Germline-derived CDR1 and CDR2 are DFQATT and SNEGSKA (reference sequence). CDR3 nucleotide sequence: TGCAGTGCTAGAAGTCTGAATGATGACACATCCTTCTTCAATCAGCCCCAGCATTTT. Translated: CSARSLNDDTSFFNQPQHF.

For the CDR3, the DNA is TGCAGTGCTAGAGATCGGACTAGCGGGAGCAATGAGCAGTTCTTC. Amino acid sequence: CSARDRTSGSNEQFF. The chain recombines TRBV20-1 with TRBJ2-1; 13 nucleotides align to TRBD2. CDR1 is DFQATT, CDR2 SNEGSKA, per germline (reference sequence). The CDR3 loop spans 15 amino acids. J gave up 6 bases and V 0 bases, and 2 bases lay outside the gene matches.

The gene calls are TRBV20-1 and TRBJ2-1, with D perhaps TRBD1 or TRBD2 (5 bases each). V was pared by 1 base and J by 8 bases, with 18 bases between. This CDR3 is 15 amino acids long. CDR1 is DFQATT and CDR2 is SNEGSKA in the germline V gene (reference sequence). CDR3 in DNA: TGCAGTGCTAGAGGGACCCTCACACGGGACCATGAGCAGTTCTTC. This encodes CSARGTLTRDHEQFF.

This clonotype has just one count. The chain couples TRBV7-3 to TRBJ2-3, with 7 positions matching TRBD2. CDR1 is SGHTA, CDR2 FQGTGA, per germline. The ends lost 5 bases at V and 1 base at J; junction bases unmatched: 9. CDR3 length: 16 residues. The CDR3 region is CASSPALAGGTDTQYF. The CDR3 DNA is TGTGCCAGCAGCCCAGCGCTGGCGGGGGGCACAGATACGCAGTATTTT.

This clonotype was observed a handful of times. The V call is TRBV20-1, the J call TRBJ2-5; D is unclear. The CDR3 spans 12 residues. CDR1 is DFQATT, CDR2 SNEGSKA, per germline (reference sequence). With 4 bases removed from V and 2 bases from J, the gap between germline ends came to 8 bases. The CDR3 region is CSATHRQETQYF. The CDR3 coding sequence is TGCAGTGCTACACACCGACAAGAGACCCAGTACTTC.

In this sample, this clonotype turned up a few times. The rearrangement links TRBV7-6 to TRBJ2-2; 7 positions match TRBD1. CDR1 and CDR2 (germline): SGHVS, FNYEAQ. The CDR3 is 16 residues long. The V and J ends lost 4 bases and 1 base, in that order; junction bases with no gene match: 6. CDR3 DNA sequence: TGTGCCAGCAGCTCGGGCCGGACAGGGAACACCGGGGAGCTGTTTTTT. Protein: CASSSGRTGNTGELFF.

This clonotype came up a few times. V and J are TRBV7-2 and TRBJ2-1; the D is unclear. Germline values: CDR1 SGHTA, CDR2 FQGNSA. Trimming removed 0 bases from V and 5 bases from J, with 5 bases in between. The CDR3 covers 13 residues. CDR3 region: CASSLAPNNEQFF. CDR3 nucleotide sequence: TGTGCCAGCAGCTTAGCACCCAACAATGAGCAGTTCTTC.

The chain carries TRBV5-1 and TRBJ2-5; D possibly corresponds to TRBD1 (5 bases). Trimming cost V 0 bases and J 0 bases, with 6 bases left between them. Looked up from germline, CDR1 is SGHRS and CDR2 is YFSETQ. CDR3 length equals 14 residues. The CDR3 here is CASSLEGYQETQYF. For the CDR3, the DNA is TGCGCCAGCAGCTTGGAGGGGTACCAAGAGACCCAGTACTTC.

This clonotype is categorized as medium-sized. The chain combines TRBV20-1 with TRBJ1-2; weak D call: TRBD1 (5 bases). Germline V CDR1 and CDR2: DFQATT, SNEGSKA (reference sequence). The CDR3 covers 14 residues. V was cut by 5 bases and J by 4 bases, with 17 bases left in between. CDR3 sequence (DNA): TGCAGTGCTTGGGGGGGGGAAACCAGCTATGGCTACACCTTC. Translation: CSAWGGETSYGYTF.

As for this clonotype: A junction boundary mismatches the germline segment, possibly from a read error. The V call is TRBV7-2, the J call TRBJ1-1; no reliable D call. CDR3 size: 16 residues. Germline V gene sequence: CDR1 SGHTA, CDR2 FQGNSA. The CDR3 nucleotides are TGCGCCAGCAGCCCGGGCCTACTAGATCCCCACACTGAAGCTTTCTTT. Translated, it gives CASSPGLLDPHTEAFF.

This clonotype was found a few times. The chain employs TRBV29-1 and TRBJ1-2; 10 bases are shared with TRBD1. J was trimmed by 5 bases and V by 6 bases; bases with no gene match: 9. CDR3 size: 14 residues. Germline CDR1 reads SQVTM; CDR2 reads ANQGSEA. CDR3 loop: CSVYTRDRGYGYTF. In DNA form, the CDR3 reads TGCAGCGTCTACACCAGGGACAGGGGTTATGGCTACACCTTC.

This clonotype was picked up a small number of times. The V call is TRBV25-1, the J call TRBJ2-7; 8 bases fit TRBD2. Germline V gene data show CDR1 as MGHDK and CDR2 as SYGVNS. Trimming took 5 bases from V and 2 from J; bases not matched to a gene: 5. The CDR3 covers 14 residues. The CDR3 loop reads CASSKSGSTYEQYF. DNA of the CDR3: TGTGCCAGCAGTAAAAGCGGGAGTACCTACGAGCAGTACTTC.

This chain joins TRBV28 and TRBJ1-5; no definite D call. CDR1 MDHEN and CDR2 SYDVKM come from the germline V gene. The CDR3 sequence is 15 residues long. V was clipped by 6 bases and J by 3 bases, with 15 bases between them. This CDR3 reads CASRQAGKYNQPQHF. In DNA form, the CDR3 reads TGTGCCAGCAGGCAGGCGGGAAAGTACAATCAGCCCCAGCATTTT.

This clonotype showed up just a few times. This chain connects TRBV7-2 to TRBJ2-3; 7 nucleotides agree with TRBD1. Germline CDR1 SGHTA, CDR2 FQGNSA. Trimming at V came to 6 bases and at J to 3 bases, leaving 9 bases not matched to a gene. This CDR3 has 15 amino acids. The CDR3 loop reads CASRGDRVRTDTQYF. CDR3 DNA sequence: TGTGCCAGCAGAGGCGACAGGGTTCGTACAGATACGCAGTATTTT.

The rearrangement uses TRBV20-1 and TRBJ2-5; 13 positions agree with TRBD2. V shed 1 base, J shed 5 bases, and the junction held 16 bases outside the gene matches. The CDR3 contains 19 residues. Germline V gene lookup returns CDR1 DFQATT and CDR2 SNEGSKA (reference sequence). CDR3: CSARGHRTSGRPLYETQYF. CDR3 sequence (DNA): TGCAGTGCTAGAGGGCACCGGACTAGCGGGAGACCCTTATATGAGACCCAGTACTTC.

The chain combines TRBV27 with TRBJ2-2; D unclear. The germline gives CDR1 MNHEY, CDR2 SMNVEV (reference sequence). The CDR3 covers 15 residues. Trimming took off 7 bases at V and 0 bases at J, with 12 bases between the two ends. The DNA of the CDR3 is TGTGCCAGCAAGGTGTTTGACACGAACACCGGGGAGCTGTTTTTT. This translates into CASKVFDTNTGELFF.

This chain uses TRBV6-1 with TRBJ1-1; 9 bases line up with TRBD1. This CDR3 region has 15 residues. Losses at the gene ends were 6 bases for V and 2 bases for J; bases not matched to a gene: 7. The germline V gene encodes CDR1 MNHNS and CDR2 SASEGT. In DNA form, the CDR3 reads TGTGCCAGCAGCCCCCTGGGACAGGGAAACACTGAAGCTTTCTTT. Translated, it gives CASSPLGQGNTEAFF.

Details on this clonotype: One junction end does not reproduce the germline sequence, and a read error may be involved. This rearrangement joins TRBV7-6 to TRBJ1-1, with unresolved D. This CDR3 spans 15 amino acids. Per germline, CDR1 SGHVS and CDR2 FNYEAQ. CDR3 coding DNA: TGTGCTAGCAGCTTCCCCCGGGGAAAACGGACTGAAGCTTTCTTT. This codes for CASSFPRGKRTEAFF.

In its sample, this clonotype was seen a few times. The V call is TRBV28, the J call TRBJ1-5; D unresolved. V gave up 6 bases and J gave up 8 bases, with 17 bases separating them. The CDR3 totals 14 residues. CDR1 is MDHEN, CDR2 SYDVKM, per germline. The CDR3: CASSARSRREPQHF. CDR3 sequence (DNA): TGTGCCAGCAGCGCCCGTAGCCGTCGGGAGCCCCAGCATTTT.

This rearrangement joins TRBV19 to TRBJ1-6, with D uncertain. Germline V gene lookup returns CDR1 LNHDA and CDR2 SQIVND (reference sequence). V was shortened by 8 bases and J by 7 bases, with 15 bases between the two germline ends. CDR3 length: 14 residues. The CDR3 loop is CASSTGSLNSPLHF. The CDR3 DNA is TGTGCCAGTTCCACCGGGAGCTTGAATTCACCCCTCCACTTT.

CDR3 protein: CASSFWTGNEQFF. The CDR3 nucleotides are TGTGCCAGCAGCTTCTGGACTGGTAATGAGCAGTTCTTC. The chain couples TRBV6-2 or TRBV6-3 to TRBJ2-1; tentatively, D is TRBD2 (5 bases). The ends were cut back, 6 bases at V and 7 bases at J, with 13 bases in the middle. CDR3 size: 13 residues. CDR1 and CDR2 from the germline V gene are MNHEY and SVGEGT.

The chain combines TRBV5-1 with TRBJ2-7; 10 nucleotides line up with TRBD2. After removal of 1 base from V and 5 bases from J, the junction contained 6 bases not matched to a gene. Germline CDR1 is SGHRS and CDR2 is YFSETQ. This CDR3 has 15 residues. The CDR3 DNA is TGCGCCAGCAGCTTGATGGCTAGCGGGAGCAACGAGCAGTACTTC. It codes for CASSLMASGSNEQYF.

V usage is TRBV6-2 or TRBV6-3 and J usage is TRBJ2-1; tentative D call: TRBD1 (6 bases). Germline V lookup: CDR1 MNHEY, CDR2 SVGEGT. The CDR3 loop spans 16 amino acids. The V gene lost 8 bases and the J gene lost 3 bases, with 20 bases spanning the gap. The CDR3, as DNA: TGTGCCAGCCGGCAAAGTCACAGGGTGTACTACAATGAGCAGTTCTTC. Amino acid sequence: CASRQSHRVYYNEQFF.

This clonotype has a handful of counts. This sequence joins TRBV7-2 and TRBJ2-7, with 8 bases identical to TRBD2. V lost 4 bases and J lost 7; bases outside the gene matches: 12. The CDR3 sequence is 15 residues long. From germline, CDR1 is SGHTA and CDR2 FQGNSA. The CDR3 DNA reads as TGTGCCAGCAGCTCCGGAGCGGGAGTTCGGGGAGAGCAGTACTTC. Its translation is CASSSGAGVRGEQYF.

This clonotype was counted between two and nine times. The rearrangement joins TRBV7-2 to TRBJ2-7; 9 bases map to TRBD2. Germline loops: CDR1 SGHTA, CDR2 FQGNSA. The CDR3 loop spans 16 amino acids. V lost 3 bases and J lost 1; bases outside the gene matches: 7. CDR3 protein: CASSLVGAGGSYEQYF. In DNA form, the CDR3 reads TGTGCCAGCAGCTTGGTCGGAGCGGGAGGATCCTACGAGCAGTACTTC.

This rearrangement joins TRBV5-8 to TRBJ2-7; D possibly corresponds to TRBD1 (6 bases). Trimming left V 0 bases short and J 1 base short, with 11 bases between. The CDR3 contains 15 residues. Germline V lookup: CDR1 SGHTS, CDR2 YDEGEE. Here the CDR3 DNA reads TGTGCCAGCAGCTTGGGGACAGTCAGGTCCTACGAGCAGTACTTC. It is translated as CASSLGTVRSYEQYF.